Sequencing of this T cell receptor beta chain was carried out in a study of blood T cell repertoires in COVID-19. The assay was immunoSEQ multiplex PCR, and TCRdb's table has in-frame clones only and misses some. This sample carries 85,000 to 95,000 clones, around 80% of them seen once, and the ten largest clones take around 7%. The V segment lost 6 bases and the J segment 3 bases; nucleotides outside the gene matches: 7. The germline CDR1 and CDR2 sequences are ENHRY and SYGVKD. The CDR3 is made up of 14 amino acids. This chain links TRBV10-3 with TRBJ2-7, with 8 positions matching TRBD1. The sequenced sample was peripheral blood. The receptor was isolated from a man between 65 and 85 years old with acute or convalescent COVID-19. The CDR3 nucleotides are TGTGCCATCAGCGAGGGGACAGGAATCTACGAGCAGTACTTC. This encodes CAISEGTGIYEQYF.